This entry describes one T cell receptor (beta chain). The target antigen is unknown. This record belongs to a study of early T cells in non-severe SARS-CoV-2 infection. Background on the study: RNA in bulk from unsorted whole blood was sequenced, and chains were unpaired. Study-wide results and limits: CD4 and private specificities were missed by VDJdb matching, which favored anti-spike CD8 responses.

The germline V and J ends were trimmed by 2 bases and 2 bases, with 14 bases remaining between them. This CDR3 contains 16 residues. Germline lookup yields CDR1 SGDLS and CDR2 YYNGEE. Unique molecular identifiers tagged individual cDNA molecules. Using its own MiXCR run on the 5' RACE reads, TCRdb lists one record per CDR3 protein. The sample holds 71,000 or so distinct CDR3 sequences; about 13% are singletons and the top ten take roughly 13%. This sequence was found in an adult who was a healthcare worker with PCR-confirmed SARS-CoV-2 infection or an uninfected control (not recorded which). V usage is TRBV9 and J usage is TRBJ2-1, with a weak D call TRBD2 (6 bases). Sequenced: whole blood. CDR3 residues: CASSVSAGPPYNEQFF. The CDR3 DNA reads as TGTGCCAGCAGCGTTTCTGCGGGGCCTCCCTACAATGAGCAGTTCTTC. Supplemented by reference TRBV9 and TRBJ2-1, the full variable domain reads DSGVTQTPKHLITATGQRVTLRCSPRSGDLSVYWYQQSLDQGLQFLIQYYNGEERAKGNILERFSAQQFPDLHSELNLSSLELGDSALYFCASSVSAGPPYNEQFFGPGTRLTVL.